The 3 T cell receptor beta chains listed next were all sequenced from one sample in a study of T cells in Graves' hyperthyroidism and ophthalmopathy. Researchers took RNA transcripts and amplified the TCR beta CDR3 regions from them. TCR CDR3 underwent first-round RT-PCR with the HTBI primer set. MiXCR was run by TCRdb on the multiplex PCR reads, yielding one entry per CDR3 protein. The table has fewer than 550,000 distinct CDR3 sequences, 15% to 19% seen once. Sequencing input: blood. These TCRs come from a woman aged 18-30 years with Graves' hyperthyroidism.

The table lists this clonotype with many counts. The chain's CDR3 is CAWRAGSSEKLFF. CDR3 DNA sequence: TGTGCCTGGAGAGCAGGGAGCAGTGAAAAACTGTTTTTT. V and J are TRBV30 and TRBJ1-4, with TRBD1 as a possible D gene (5 bases). V was pared by 3 bases and J by 7 bases, with 12 bases between. Germline-derived CDR1 and CDR2 are GTSNPN and SVGIG (reference sequence). CDR3 length: 13 amino acids.

This clonotype has only a few counts. The rearrangement links TRBV5-1 to TRBJ2-7; D is uncertain. V was trimmed by 1 base and J by 5 bases, leaving 7 bases between them. Germline values: CDR1 SGHRS, CDR2 YFSETQ. The CDR3 covers 12 residues. DNA of the CDR3: TGCGCCAGCAGCTTGCCGTCCGACGAGCAGTACTTC. Residues: CASSLPSDEQYF. The full variable domain, rest sourced from reference TRBV5-1 and TRBJ2-7, is KAGVTQTPRYLIKTRGQQVTLSCSPISGHRSVSWYQQTPGQGLQFLFEYFSETQRNKGNFPGRFSGRQFSNSRSEMNVSTLELGDSALYLCASSLPSDEQYFGPGTRLTVT.

The rearrangement links TRBV11-3 to TRBJ1-5; D possibly corresponds to TRBD1 (6 bases). The germline V gene encodes CDR1 SGHNT and CDR2 YENEEA. The length of the CDR3 is 18 residues. Trimming took 8 bases from V and 6 from J, leaving 29 bases between them. This CDR3 is CASFNPHVGGERCQPQHF. The DNA for the CDR3 is TGTGCCAGCTTCAACCCCCACGTGGGGGGCGAGAGGTGTCAGCCCCAGCATTTT.